A selection of T cell receptor beta chains follows, all from one sample in a study of naive and memory T cell subsets. TCRdb fed the 5' RACE reads into MiXCR, producing one record per CDR3 protein. The sample shows 25,000 to 35,000 distinct CDR3 sequences, 16% of them seen only once. All receptors derive from a female donor in good health. CDR3s include the opening cysteine and the closing phenylalanine or tryptophan. Each record gives: CDR3 length, V gene, D gene, clone size, J gene, CDR3 protein, CDR3 DNA. D genes are given only for firm matches. Clone size, where shown, is once, few, many, or a class for clones that have expanded.

len: 17
v_gene: TRBV20-1
d_gene: TRBD1
abundance: few
j_gene: TRBJ1-2
CDR3aa: CSAPSRGVKTGGDGYTF
CDR3nt: TGCAGTGCTCCAAGTCGGGGTGTCAAGACAGGGGGCGATGGCTACACCTTC

len: 17
v_gene: TRBV27
d_gene: TRBD1
abundance: NA
j_gene: TRBJ1-3
CDR3aa: CASKAGTGILSGNTIYF
CDR3nt: TGTGCCAGTAAAGCCGGGACAGGCATTCTCTCTGGAAACACCATATATTTT

len: 14
v_gene: TRBV2
d_gene: TRBD2
abundance: NA
j_gene: TRBJ2-3
CDR3aa: CASMPGLASNTQYF
CDR3nt: TGTGCCAGCATGCCGGGACTAGCGTCAAATACGCAGTATTTT

len: 14
v_gene: TRBV29-1
d_gene: TRBD1
abundance: many
j_gene: TRBJ2-7
CDR3aa: CSVSTGMGPYEQYF
CDR3nt: TGCAGCGTTTCGACAGGGATGGGCCCCTACGAGCAGTACTTC

len: 13
v_gene: TRBV18
d_gene: NA
abundance: many
j_gene: TRBJ1-1
CDR3aa: CASSPPGGTEAFF
CDR3nt: TGTGCCAGCTCACCACCGGGTGGGACTGAAGCTTTCTTT

len: 17
v_gene: TRBV9
d_gene: TRBD2
abundance: once
j_gene: TRBJ2-3
CDR3aa: CASSAQPSGGVTDTQYF
CDR3nt: TGTGCCAGCAGCGCCCAGCCTAGCGGGGGTGTCACAGATACGCAGTATTTT

len: 14
v_gene: TRBV6-5
d_gene: NA
abundance: NA
j_gene: TRBJ1-6
CDR3aa: CASSYSITGAPLHF
CDR3nt: TGTGCCAGCAGTTACTCCATTACCGGCGCTCCCCTCCACTTT

len: 15
v_gene: TRBV29-1
d_gene: TRBD2
abundance: many
j_gene: TRBJ2-1
CDR3aa: CSVVPLAGGYNEQFF
CDR3nt: TGCAGCGTTGTGCCCCTAGCGGGGGGTTACAATGAGCAGTTCTTC

len: 13
v_gene: TRBV12-3/TRBV12-4
d_gene: NA
abundance: medium-sized
j_gene: TRBJ2-7
CDR3aa: CASSFISSYEQYF
CDR3nt: TGTGCCAGCAGTTTCATAAGTTCCTACGAGCAGTACTTC

len: 16
v_gene: TRBV12-3/TRBV12-4
d_gene: NA
abundance: medium-sized
j_gene: TRBJ1-3
CDR3aa: CASSFDLWRSGNTIYF
CDR3nt: TGTGCCAGCAGTTTTGACCTGTGGCGCTCTGGAAACACCATATATTTT

len: 13
v_gene: TRBV7-6
d_gene: NA
abundance: medium-sized
j_gene: TRBJ1-1
CDR3aa: CASSLRGHREAFF
CDR3nt: TGTGCCAGCAGCTTACGCGGCCACAGGGAAGCTTTCTTT

len: 14
v_gene: TRBV12-3/TRBV12-4
d_gene: NA
abundance: many
j_gene: TRBJ1-5
CDR3aa: CASTAAGSNQPQHF
CDR3nt: TGTGCCAGCACCGCTGCCGGTAGCAATCAGCCCCAGCATTTT

len: 15
v_gene: TRBV20-1
d_gene: TRBD2
abundance: medium-sized
j_gene: TRBJ2-2
CDR3aa: CSARGGGADTGELFF
CDR3nt: TGCAGTGCTCGAGGCGGGGGGGCCGACACCGGGGAGCTGTTTTTT

len: 15
v_gene: TRBV20-1
d_gene: NA
abundance: many
j_gene: TRBJ1-5
CDR3aa: CSAREVRAGNQPQHF
CDR3nt: TGCAGTGCTAGAGAGGTCAGGGCCGGCAATCAGCCCCAGCATTTT